This entry is about one T cell receptor beta chain. As yet, its antigen is unknown. This sample was included in a study of cytomegalovirus exposure and HLA in healthy donors. Broader study findings: TCR beta chains numbering more than 150 were designated cytomegalovirus-associated. Previous analysis showed most TCR beta V segments were productive about 87% or about 30% of the time. In a later analysis, HLA-C alleles had the fewest associated TCRs, DRB1 alleles the most. An ancestry cluster, one associated with Asian ancestry, reportedly showed fewer N-insertions than the approximately 670-donor mean in a later analysis.

The ends lost 4 bases at V and 3 bases at J; junction bases unmatched: 6. The germline V gene has CDR1 SGDLS and CDR2 YYNGEE. This CDR3 has 14 amino acids. Amplification used 60 Vbeta primers and 13 Jbeta primers. The table came from immunoSEQ multiplex PCR; TCRdb's copy has only in-frame clones and leaves some out. The sample has about 120,000 clones; less than 20% are singletons. The clonotype comes from a woman aged 18-35 years in good health and CMV-seronegative. The source material was PBMCs. The chain recombines TRBV9 with TRBJ2-7, with 8 bases aligning to TRBD1. In nucleotides, the CDR3 is TGTGCCAGCAGCAGGACAGGGTCGCGCTACGAGCAGTACTTC. Amino acid sequence: CASSRTGSRYEQYF.